This T cell receptor (beta chain) was identified in a study of T cells after posttransplantation cyclophosphamide. Peripheral blood was collected from the related graft donor on the marrow donation day. Regarding the study as a whole: Later post-transplant blood repertoires were often dominated by donor CD8+ memory clones. TRB clonality was highly associated with recipient CMV seropositivity and reactivation. Skin or GI-infiltrating T cells shared few TRB sequences with blood.

The length of the CDR3 is 15 residues. Germline CDR1 SGHRS, CDR2 YFSETQ. The V and J ends lost 5 bases and 0 bases respectively, with 14 bases between them. Clones were sequenced by immunoSEQ multiplex PCR, and TCRdb holds only the in-frame ones, with some missing. The sample lists about 52,000 clones; 94% were seen once. Regarding this clone: As yet, its antigen is unknown.

The genes are TRBV5-1 and TRBJ1-1; D gene uncertain. The sequencing input was PBMCs. The sequence was collected from a woman in her thirties in good health and a related stem cell transplant donor. CDR3 sequence (DNA): TGCGCCAGCAGAGAACAGTTTAACCTGAACACTGAAGCTTTCTTT. It codes for CASREQFNLNTEAFF. The full variable domain, rest sourced from reference TRBV5-1 and TRBJ1-1, is KAGVTQTPRYLIKTRGQQVTLSCSPISGHRSVSWYQQTPGQGLQFLFEYFSETQRNKGNFPGRFSGRQFSNSRSEMNVSTLELGDSALYLCASREQFNLNTEAFFGQGTRLTVV.